These 30 T cell receptor beta chains were sequenced from one sample in a study of regulatory T cells in long-lasting Graves disease. CDR3 regions were amplified by Arm-PCR using iRepertoire HTBI primers to build TCR beta libraries. TCRdb re-called the multiplex PCR reads through MiXCR, storing one row per CDR3 protein. The table includes about 320,000 distinct CDR3 sequences, 15% to 20% detected once. As for time point: newly diagnosed GD, antithyroid drugs for less than 3 months. The TCR library used RNA extracted from PBMCs. Source: peripheral blood mononuclear cells (PBMCs), taken at new diagnosis, from a patient treated with antithyroid drugs. These receptors were collected from a female donor with Graves disease.

This clonotype was picked up many times. This chain connects TRBV27 to TRBJ2-1; D possibly corresponds to TRBD1 (6 bases). This CDR3 spans 14 amino acids. Trimming shortened V by 10 bases and J by 6 bases, and 19 bases separated the two germline ends. The germline V gene encodes CDR1 MNHEY and CDR2 SMNVEV (reference sequence). CDR3 in DNA: TGTGCCATCACCGGGACACTAGTAGGCAATGAGCAGTTCTTC. Its protein is CAITGTLVGNEQFF.

There are a few counts of this clonotype. The V and J genes are TRBV5-1 and TRBJ2-3; 7 positions agree with TRBD2. The CDR3 loop spans 17 amino acids. V lost 4 bases to trimming and J lost 1 base; unmatched junction nucleotides: 12. The germline V gene encodes CDR1 SGHRS and CDR2 YFSETQ. As DNA, the CDR3 is TGCGCCAGCAGCATGCTTAGCGGGTCCGGGGGCACAGATACGCAGTATTTT. This codes for CASSMLSGSGGTDTQYF.

At least ten counts were recorded for this clonotype. This chain connects TRBV20-1 to TRBJ1-1, with D possibly matching TRBD1 (6 bases). V was shortened by 0 bases and J by 3 bases, with 11 bases between the two germline ends. CDR3 length: 14 residues. CDR1 is DFQATT, CDR2 SNEGSKA, per germline (reference sequence). The CDR3, as DNA: TGCAGTGCTAGAGATATCAACAGGGACACTGAAGCTTTCTTT. Protein product: CSARDINRDTEAFF.

This clonotype appeared many times. The chain employs TRBV12-3 or TRBV12-4 and TRBJ1-5, with 8 bases identical to TRBD1. V shed 5 bases and J 11 bases; nucleotides not matched to a gene: 5. CDR3 size: 12 residues. CDR3: CASSRDRGSQHF. CDR3 DNA sequence: TGTGCCAGCAGTCGCGACAGGGGTTCCCAGCATTTT.

The CDR3 here is CATSDRPGTEFYEQYF. The CDR3 coding sequence is TGTGCCACCAGTGATCGTCCAGGGACTGAATTTTACGAGCAGTACTTC. The chain couples TRBV24-1 to TRBJ2-7; the D gene is possibly TRBD2 (6 bases). The germline V gene encodes CDR1 KGHDR and CDR2 SFDVKD. The CDR3 contains 16 residues. Trimming pared 3 bases from V and 4 bases from J, leaving 18 bases between.

The chain recombines TRBV5-4 with TRBJ1-4; 8 nucleotides match TRBD1. The CDR3 extends over 14 amino acids. Trimming took 0 bases from V and 6 from J; bases not matched to a gene: 1. The germline V gene encodes CDR1 SGHNT and CDR2 YYREEE (reference sequence). Here the CDR3 DNA reads TGTGCCAGCAGCTTGGGACAGGGGTATGAAAAACTGTTTTTT. It is translated as CASSLGQGYEKLFF. Variable domain in full (rest from reference TRBV5-4 and TRBJ1-4): ETGVTQSPTHLIKTRGQQVTLRCSSQSGHNTVSWYQQALGQGPQFIFQYYREEENGRGNFPPRFSGLQFPNYSSELNVNALELDDSALYLCASSLGQGYEKLFFGSGTQLSVL.

The CDR3 spells CASTGGETSGNTIYF. CDR3 nucleotides: TGTGCCAGCACCGGAGGGGAAACCTCTGGAAACACCATATATTTT. The chain combines TRBV12-3 or TRBV12-4 with TRBJ1-3; weak D call: TRBD1 (5 bases). The ends were cut back, 7 bases at V and 0 bases at J, with 13 bases in the middle. The CDR3 runs 15 residues.

In this sample, this clonotype turned up many times. The rearrangement links TRBV12-3 or TRBV12-4 to TRBJ2-4; D not resolved. The V end lost 6 bases, the J end lost 1 base, and 16 bases lay between the germline ends. This CDR3 is 16 amino acids long. The CDR3 DNA follows: TGTGCCAGCAGCCCTACTCCGGCGAGGGCCAAAAACATTCAGTACTTC. This codes for CASSPTPARAKNIQYF.

This clonotype has a count of ten or more. This chain connects TRBV30 to TRBJ1-1; D unresolved. The V end was cut by 4 bases, the J end by 1 base, with 7 bases between. The V gene's germline CDR1 is GTSNPN and CDR2 SVGIG (reference sequence). The CDR3 totals 12 residues. CDR3 sequence (DNA): TGTGCCTGGATTAATTGGAACACTGAAGCTTTCTTT. It is translated as CAWINWNTEAFF.

The sample holds many counts of this clonotype. J is TRBJ2-5 and V is TRBV24-1, with D unresolved. V was pared by 5 bases and J by 3 bases, with 3 bases between. Per germline, CDR1 KGHDR and CDR2 SFDVKD. This CDR3 is 11 amino acids long. The CDR3 region has the DNA TGTGCCACCAGTGTGGAAGAGACCCAGTACTTC. It is translated as CATSVEETQYF.

The table lists this clonotype with a few counts. The V call is TRBV3-1, the J call TRBJ1-6, with a possible D match to TRBD1 (6 bases). The V end was cut by 4 bases, the J end by 7 bases, with 11 bases between. CDR3 length: 14 amino acids. Germline V gives CDR1 LGHDT, CDR2 YNNKEL (reference sequence). CDR3 region: CASSPWTENSPLHF. The CDR3 DNA is TGTGCCAGCAGCCCCTGGACAGAGAATTCACCCCTCCACTTT.

As to this clonotype: A much larger clone differs by one base, so this may be a read error. The chain recombines TRBV28 with TRBJ2-7; D remains ambiguous. Germline V gene sequence: CDR1 MDHEN, CDR2 SYDVKM. The CDR3 sequence is 10 residues long. Here the CDR3 reads CATSTYGQYF. CDR3 nucleotides: TGTGCCACCTCAACCTACGGGCAGTACTTC.

In its sample, this clonotype was seen many times. The chain employs TRBV6-5 and TRBJ1-1, with D hard to call. This CDR3 has 14 residues. Trimming removed 4 bases from V and 2 bases from J, with 11 bases in between. In germline, CDR1 is MNHEY, CDR2 SVGAGI. The CDR3 is CASSSAGPNTEAFF. In DNA, the CDR3 is TGTGCCAGCAGTTCCGCGGGCCCTAACACTGAAGCTTTCTTT.

A word on this clonotype: A read error may explain this, as a much larger clone is one base away. The chain recombines TRBV9 with TRBJ2-5, with 11 bases fitting TRBD2. The CDR3 runs to 15 residues. Germline CDR1 SGDLS, CDR2 YYNGEE. The CDR3 DNA sequence: TGTGCCAGCAGCGCGGGACTAGCGGATAAAGAGACCCGGTACTTC. Its translation is CASSAGLADKETRYF.

As concerns this clonotype: This may be a read error: a much more frequent sequence differs by one nucleotide. This chain uses TRBV11-1 with TRBJ2-1; no clear D gene. Germline values: CDR1 SGHAT, CDR2 FQDESV (reference sequence). The CDR3 totals 14 residues. DNA of the CDR3: TGTGCCAGCAGCGGTTACGGTTCCTACAATGAGCGGTTCTTC. It specifies CASSGYGSYNERFF. Supplemented by reference TRBV11-1 and TRBJ2-1, the full variable domain reads EAEVAQSPRYKITEKSQAVAFWCDPISGHATLYWYRQILGQGPELLVQFQDESVVDDSQLPKDRFSAERLKGVDSTLKIQPAELGDSAMYLCASSGYGSYNERFFGPGTRLTVL.

Concerning this clonotype: A much larger clonotype is one base distant, so this may be a read error. J is TRBJ2-7 and V is TRBV30; D may be TRBD2 (6 bases). CDR1 is GTSNPN, CDR2 SVGIG, per germline (reference sequence). The ends were cut back, 3 bases at V and 2 bases at J, with 17 bases in the middle. The CDR3 contains 15 residues. CDR3 DNA: TGTGCCTGGAGGGGCCCCCAGCGGAGGGCCTACGAGCAGTACTTC. This translates into CAWRGPQRRAYEQYF.

This clonotype was counted at least ten times. This sequence joins TRBV6-1 and TRBJ2-2; no definite D call. This CDR3 comprises 13 residues. V gave up 7 bases and J gave up 6 bases, with 12 bases separating them. The germline gives CDR1 MNHNS, CDR2 SASEGT. The CDR3 DNA is TGTGCCAGCACTCTACCGTGGGCCGGGGAGCTGTTTTTT. The encoded protein is CASTLPWAGELFF.

Concerning this clonotype itself: Only one base separates this from a far larger clonotype, so it likely reflects a read error. V gene TRBV7-3 combines with J gene TRBJ2-5, with TRBD1 matching over 8 bases. This CDR3 comprises 16 residues. Germline V lookup: CDR1 SGHTA, CDR2 FQGTGA. The CDR3 here is CASSLDSGQVYNERFF. Written as DNA, the CDR3 is TGTGCCAGCAGCTTAGATTCGGGACAGGTGTACAATGAGCGGTTCTTC. The whole variable domain, remainder taken from reference TRBV7-3 and TRBJ2-5, is GAGVSQTPSNKVTEKGKYVELRCDPISGHTALYWYRQSLGQGPEFLIYFQGTGAADDSGLPNDRFFAVRPEGSVSTLKIQRTERGDSAVYLCASSLDSGQVYNERFFGPGTRLLVL.

This chain joins TRBV19 and TRBJ2-3; the D gene is possibly TRBD1 (7 bases). CDR1 is LNHDA and CDR2 is SQIVND in the germline V gene (reference sequence). The CDR3 totals 14 residues. Trimming took 3 bases from V and 6 from J, leaving 13 bases between them. The CDR3 reads CASSMATGTDTQYF. As DNA, the CDR3 is TGTGCCAGTAGTATGGCGACAGGGACTGATACGCAGTATTTT.

This clonotype was observed at least ten times. The chain joins TRBV19 to TRBJ2-7, with TRBD1 matching 7 bases. The CDR3 covers 14 residues. With 8 bases clipped from V and 1 base from J, the junction kept 8 bases outside the gene matches. Looked up from germline, CDR1 is LNHDA and CDR2 is SQIVND (reference sequence). The CDR3 coding sequence is TGTGCCAGTCATTCGACAGGGAAATCCTACGAGCAGTACTTC. Its translation: CASHSTGKSYEQYF.

Many counts were recorded for this clonotype. The chain is built from TRBV9 and TRBJ2-1; 12 bases map to TRBD2. CDR3 length: 15 residues. The J segment lost 4 bases and the V segment lost 7 bases, leaving 6 bases of the junction unmatched. Germline CDR1 reads SGDLS; CDR2 reads YYNGEE. Here the CDR3 DNA reads TGTGCCAGCGGGTCTAGCGGGAGGGATTACAATGAGCAGTTCTTC. Its protein product is CASGSSGRDYNEQFF.

This chain uses TRBV11-3 with TRBJ2-1; 9 nucleotides align to TRBD1. With 0 bases clipped from V and 8 bases from J, the junction kept 8 bases outside the gene matches. Per the germline V gene, CDR1 is SGHNT and CDR2 is YENEEA. The CDR3 contains 16 residues. DNA for the CDR3: TGTGCCAGCAGCTTAGATTCGGGACAGGGTTACGATGAGCAGTTCTTC. Its translation: CASSLDSGQGYDEQFF.

Turning to this clonotype: The likely explanation is a read error, given a far larger clone one base away. V and J are TRBV28 and TRBJ2-1, with 8 bases identical to TRBD2. This CDR3 has 15 amino acids. Germline CDR1 and CDR2: MDHEN and SYDVKM. V trimming: 6 bases; J trimming: 10 bases; junction bases outside the gene matches: 14. CDR3: CASRPTSVISYEQFF. The CDR3 region has the DNA TGTGCCAGCAGACCGACTAGCGTGATCTCCTACGAGCAGTTCTTC.

This clonotype was recorded many times. The rearrangement joins TRBV25-1 to TRBJ2-7; D perhaps matches TRBD1 (7 bases). CDR1 is MGHDK, CDR2 SYGVNS, per germline. This CDR3 is built from 15 residues. Trimming shortened V by 1 base and J by 3 bases, and 13 bases separated the two germline ends. The CDR3 sequence: CASSEWGDRSYEQYF. For the CDR3, the DNA is TGTGCCAGCAGTGAATGGGGGGACAGAAGCTACGAGCAGTACTTC.

V usage is TRBV6-1 and J usage is TRBJ2-1; 9 nucleotides align to TRBD2. After removal of 8 bases from V and 7 bases from J, the junction contained 9 bases not matched to a gene. Germline V CDR1 and CDR2: MNHNS, SASEGT. CDR3 length: 14 amino acids. The CDR3 spells CASLDPSGANEQFF. Written as DNA, the CDR3 is TGTGCCAGCCTCGATCCTAGCGGGGCTAATGAGCAGTTCTTC.

With regard to this clonotype: Only one base separates this from a far larger clonotype, so it likely reflects a read error. The chain is built from TRBV6-2 or TRBV6-3 and TRBJ2-7; D is perhaps TRBD2 (5 bases). V was trimmed by 8 bases and J by 7 bases, leaving 21 bases between them. This CDR3 spans 14 amino acids. Germline CDR1 and CDR2: MNHEY and SVGEGT. The CDR3 DNA reads TGTGCCAGCGAGGAGGCCCCCCCGGGGAATGAGCAGTACTTC. It encodes CASEEAPPGNEQYF.

This clonotype came up many times. This chain joins TRBV12-3 or TRBV12-4 and TRBJ2-7, with D possibly TRBD2 on 6 matching bases. With 7 bases removed from V and 4 bases from J, the gap between germline ends came to 20 bases. This CDR3 comprises 15 residues. CDR3 sequence: CASTARGLLTYEQYF. The CDR3 DNA reads TGTGCCAGCACCGCAAGGGGACTCCTCACATACGAGCAGTACTTC.

This clonotype was detected ten times or more. CDR3 in amino acids: CATGTALQETQYF. CDR3 nucleotide sequence: TGTGCCACGGGGACAGCCCTCCAAGAGACCCAGTACTTC. This chain uses TRBV24-1 with TRBJ2-5, with 7 bases aligning to TRBD1. CDR3 length equals 13 residues. The V and J ends lost 10 bases and 1 base, in that order; junction bases with no gene match: 5. Germline V gene lookup returns CDR1 KGHDR and CDR2 SFDVKD.

This clonotype was seen only a few times. The CDR3 sequence: CASSPLADSYEQYF. CDR3 nucleotide sequence: TGTGCCAGCAGCCCACTAGCGGACTCCTACGAGCAGTACTTC. The chain couples TRBV6-1 to TRBJ2-7; 8 positions agree with TRBD2. Germline V CDR1 and CDR2: MNHNS, SASEGT. The V segment lost 6 bases and the J segment 0 bases; nucleotides outside the gene matches: 4. CDR3 length: 14 amino acids.

This clonotype was detected many times. The V gene is TRBV20-1, the J gene TRBJ1-5, with D tentatively TRBD1 (6 bases). V gave up 6 bases and J gave up 0 bases, with 12 bases separating them. There are 14 residues in the CDR3. CDR1 DFQATT and CDR2 SNEGSKA come from the germline V gene (reference sequence). The CDR3 loop is CSARGGASNQPQHF. For the CDR3, the DNA is TGCAGTGCCAGGGGAGGGGCTAGCAATCAGCCCCAGCATTTT.